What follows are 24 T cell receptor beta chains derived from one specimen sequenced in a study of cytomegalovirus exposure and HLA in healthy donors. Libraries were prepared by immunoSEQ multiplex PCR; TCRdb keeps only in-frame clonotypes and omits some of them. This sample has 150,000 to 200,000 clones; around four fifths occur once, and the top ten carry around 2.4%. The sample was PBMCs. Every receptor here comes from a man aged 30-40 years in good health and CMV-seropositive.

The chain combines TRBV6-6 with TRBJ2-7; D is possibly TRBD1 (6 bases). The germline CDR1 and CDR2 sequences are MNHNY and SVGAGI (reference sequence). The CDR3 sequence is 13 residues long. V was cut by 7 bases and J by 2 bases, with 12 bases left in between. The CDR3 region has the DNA TGTGCCAGCACTGACGGACAGCCCTACGAGCAGTACTTC. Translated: CASTDGQPYEQYF.

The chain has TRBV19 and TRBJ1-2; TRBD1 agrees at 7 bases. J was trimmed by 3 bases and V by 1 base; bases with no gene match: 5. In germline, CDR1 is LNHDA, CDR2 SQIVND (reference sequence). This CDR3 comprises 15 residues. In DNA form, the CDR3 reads TGTGCCAGTAGTATAGGAGGGGGCAGCGACTATGGCTACACCTTC. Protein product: CASSIGGGSDYGYTF.

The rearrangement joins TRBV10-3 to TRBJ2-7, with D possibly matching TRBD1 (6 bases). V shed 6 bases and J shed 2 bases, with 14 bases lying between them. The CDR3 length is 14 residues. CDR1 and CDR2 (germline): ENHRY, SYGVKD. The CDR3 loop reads CAIRRTASPYEQYF. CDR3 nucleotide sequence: TGTGCCATCAGAAGGACAGCCTCCCCCTACGAGCAGTACTTC.

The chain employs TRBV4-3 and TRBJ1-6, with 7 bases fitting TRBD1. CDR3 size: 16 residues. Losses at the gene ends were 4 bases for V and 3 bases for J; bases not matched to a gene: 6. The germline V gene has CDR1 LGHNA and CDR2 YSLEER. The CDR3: CASSRLRDSYNSPLHF. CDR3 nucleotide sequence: TGCGCCAGCAGCCGCCTTAGGGACAGCTATAATTCACCCCTCCACTTT.

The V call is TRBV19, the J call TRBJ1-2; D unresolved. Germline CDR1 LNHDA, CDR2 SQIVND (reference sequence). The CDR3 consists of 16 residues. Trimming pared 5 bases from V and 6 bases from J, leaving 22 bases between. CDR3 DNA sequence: TGTGCCAGTAGTGAAGGAGGCAGTCGATCCCCGCATGGCTACACCTTC. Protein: CASSEGGSRSPHGYTF.

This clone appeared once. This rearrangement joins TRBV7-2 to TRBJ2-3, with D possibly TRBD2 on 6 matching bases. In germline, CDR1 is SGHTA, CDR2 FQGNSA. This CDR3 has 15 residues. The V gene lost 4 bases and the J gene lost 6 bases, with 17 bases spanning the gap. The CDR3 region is CASSSTRTAVDTQYF. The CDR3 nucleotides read TGTGCCAGCAGCTCGACTAGGACCGCAGTGGATACGCAGTATTTT.

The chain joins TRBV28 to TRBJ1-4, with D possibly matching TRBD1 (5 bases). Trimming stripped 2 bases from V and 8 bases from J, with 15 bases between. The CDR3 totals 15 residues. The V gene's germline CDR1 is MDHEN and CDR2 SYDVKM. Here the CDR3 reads CASSLTGAFEEKLFF. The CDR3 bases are TGTGCCAGCAGTTTAACTGGGGCTTTTGAGGAAAAACTGTTTTTT.

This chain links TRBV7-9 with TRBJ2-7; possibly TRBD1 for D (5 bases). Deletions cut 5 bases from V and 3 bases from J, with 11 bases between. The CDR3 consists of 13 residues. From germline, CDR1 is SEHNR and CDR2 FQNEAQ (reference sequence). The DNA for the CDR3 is TGTGCCAGCAGCCCAGGGCTGAGCTACGAGCAGTACTTC. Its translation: CASSPGLSYEQYF.

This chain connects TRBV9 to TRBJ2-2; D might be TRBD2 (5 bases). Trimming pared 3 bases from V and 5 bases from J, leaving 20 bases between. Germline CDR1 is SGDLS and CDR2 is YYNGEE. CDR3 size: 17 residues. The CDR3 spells CASSGVGRGFRTGELFF. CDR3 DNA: TGTGCCAGCAGCGGGGTCGGTCGCGGGTTTCGGACCGGGGAGCTGTTTTTT.

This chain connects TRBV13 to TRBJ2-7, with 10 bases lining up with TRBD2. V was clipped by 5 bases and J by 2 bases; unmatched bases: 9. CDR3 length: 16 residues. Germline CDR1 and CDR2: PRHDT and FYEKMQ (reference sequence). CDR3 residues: CASSNLASGGAYEQYF. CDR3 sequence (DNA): TGTGCCAGCAGCAACCTTGCTAGCGGGGGAGCCTACGAGCAGTACTTC.

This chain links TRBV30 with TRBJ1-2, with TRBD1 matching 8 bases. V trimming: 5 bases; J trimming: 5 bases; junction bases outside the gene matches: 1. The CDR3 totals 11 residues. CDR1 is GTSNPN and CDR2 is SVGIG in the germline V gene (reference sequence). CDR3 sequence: CAWGQGYGYTF. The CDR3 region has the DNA TGTGCCTGGGGACAGGGATATGGCTACACCTTC.

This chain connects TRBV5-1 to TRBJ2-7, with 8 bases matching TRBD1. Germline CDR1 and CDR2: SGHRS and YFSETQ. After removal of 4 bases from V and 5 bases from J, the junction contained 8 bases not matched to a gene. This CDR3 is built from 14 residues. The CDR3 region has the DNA TGCGCCAGCAGCCCGGACAGGGAGAACCACGAGCAGTACTTC. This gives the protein CASSPDRENHEQYF. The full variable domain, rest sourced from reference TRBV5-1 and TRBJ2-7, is KAGVTQTPRYLIKTRGQQVTLSCSPISGHRSVSWYQQTPGQGLQFLFEYFSETQRNKGNFPGRFSGRQFSNSRSEMNVSTLELGDSALYLCASSPDRENHEQYFGPGTRLTVT.

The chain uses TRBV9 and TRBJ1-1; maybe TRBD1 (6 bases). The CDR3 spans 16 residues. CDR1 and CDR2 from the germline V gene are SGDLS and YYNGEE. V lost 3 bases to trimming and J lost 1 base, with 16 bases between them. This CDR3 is CASSADLTGGNTEAFF. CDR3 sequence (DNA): TGTGCCAGCAGCGCCGACTTGACAGGAGGGAACACTGAAGCTTTCTTT.

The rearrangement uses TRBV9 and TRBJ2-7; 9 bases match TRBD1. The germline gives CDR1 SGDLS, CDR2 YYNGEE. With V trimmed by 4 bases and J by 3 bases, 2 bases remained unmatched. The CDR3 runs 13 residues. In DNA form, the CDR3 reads TGTGCCAGCAGCACGGGACAGGGCTACGAGCAGTACTTC. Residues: CASSTGQGYEQYF. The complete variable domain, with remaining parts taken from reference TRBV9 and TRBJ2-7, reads DSGVTQTPKHLITATGQRVTLRCSPRSGDLSVYWYQQSLDQGLQFLIQYYNGEERAKGNILERFSAQQFPDLHSELNLSSLELGDSALYFCASSTGQGYEQYFGPGTRLTVT.

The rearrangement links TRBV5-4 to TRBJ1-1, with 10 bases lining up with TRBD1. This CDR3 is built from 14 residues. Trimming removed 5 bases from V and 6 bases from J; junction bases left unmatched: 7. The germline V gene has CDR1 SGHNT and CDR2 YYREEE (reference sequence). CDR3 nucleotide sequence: TGTGCCAGCAGAGTAGGGACAGGGGTGGCTGAAGCTTTCTTT. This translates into CASRVGTGVAEAFF.

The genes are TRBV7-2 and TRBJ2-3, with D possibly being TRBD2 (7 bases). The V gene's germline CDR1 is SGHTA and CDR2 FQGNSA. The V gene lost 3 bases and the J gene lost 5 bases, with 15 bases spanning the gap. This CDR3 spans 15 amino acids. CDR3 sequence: CASSFVGGLGDTQYF. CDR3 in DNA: TGTGCCAGCAGCTTTGTGGGGGGGCTGGGAGATACGCAGTATTTT.

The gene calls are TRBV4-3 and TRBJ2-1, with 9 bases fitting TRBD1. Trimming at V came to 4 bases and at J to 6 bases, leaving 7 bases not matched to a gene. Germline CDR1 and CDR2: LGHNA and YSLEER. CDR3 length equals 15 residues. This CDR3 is CASSPGDRDANEQFF. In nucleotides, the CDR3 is TGCGCCAGCAGCCCAGGGGACAGGGATGCCAATGAGCAGTTCTTC.

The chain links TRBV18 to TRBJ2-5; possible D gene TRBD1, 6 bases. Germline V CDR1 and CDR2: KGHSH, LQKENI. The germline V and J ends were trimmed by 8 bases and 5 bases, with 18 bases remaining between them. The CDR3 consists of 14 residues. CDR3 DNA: TGTGCCAGCAATCACGGGACAACCAGGGAGACCCAGTACTTC. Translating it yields CASNHGTTRETQYF.

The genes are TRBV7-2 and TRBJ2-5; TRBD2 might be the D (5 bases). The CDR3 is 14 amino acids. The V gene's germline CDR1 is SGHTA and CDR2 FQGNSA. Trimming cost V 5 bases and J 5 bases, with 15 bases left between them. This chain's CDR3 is CASSPQTSLETQYF. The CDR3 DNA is TGTGCCAGCAGCCCCCAAACTAGTCTGGAGACCCAGTACTTC. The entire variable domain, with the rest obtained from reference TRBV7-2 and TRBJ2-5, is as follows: GAGVSQSPSNKVTEKGKDVELRCDPISGHTALYWYRQSLGQGLEFLIYFQGNSAPDKSGLPSDRFSAERTGGSVSTLTIQRTQQEDSAVYLCASSPQTSLETQYFGPGTRLLVL.

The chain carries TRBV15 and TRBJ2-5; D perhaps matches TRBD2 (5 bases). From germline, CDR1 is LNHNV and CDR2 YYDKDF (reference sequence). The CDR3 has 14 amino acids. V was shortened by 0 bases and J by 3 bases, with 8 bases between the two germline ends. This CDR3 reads CATSRDRGEETQYF. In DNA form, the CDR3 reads TGTGCCACCAGCAGAGATCGGGGTGAAGAGACCCAGTACTTC.

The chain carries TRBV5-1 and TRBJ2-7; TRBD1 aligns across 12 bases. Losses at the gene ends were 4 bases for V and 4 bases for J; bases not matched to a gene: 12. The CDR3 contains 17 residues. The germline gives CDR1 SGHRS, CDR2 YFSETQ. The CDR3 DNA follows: TGCGCCAGCAGCCCGGGTTCCGGGACAGGGGGCTGGTACGAGCAGTACTTC. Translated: CASSPGSGTGGWYEQYF.

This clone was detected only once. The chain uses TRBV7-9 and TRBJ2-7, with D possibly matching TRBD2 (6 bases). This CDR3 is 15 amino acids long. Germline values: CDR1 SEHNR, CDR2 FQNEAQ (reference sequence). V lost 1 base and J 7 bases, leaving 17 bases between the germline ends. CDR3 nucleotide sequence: TGTGCCAGCAGCTTAGGACACGGGGGAACTGAGGAGCAGTACTTC. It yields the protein CASSLGHGGTEEQYF. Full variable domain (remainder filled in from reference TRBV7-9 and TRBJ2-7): DTGVSQNPRHKITKRGQNVTFRCDPISEHNRLYWYRQTLGQGPEFLTYFQNEAQLEKSRLLSDRFSAERPKGSFSTLEIQRTEQGDSAMYLCASSLGHGGTEEQYFGPGTRLTVT.

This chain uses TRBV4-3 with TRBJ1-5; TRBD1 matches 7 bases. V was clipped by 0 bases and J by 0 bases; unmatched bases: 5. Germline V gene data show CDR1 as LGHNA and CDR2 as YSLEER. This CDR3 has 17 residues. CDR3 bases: TGCGCCAGCAGCCAAGATAGGGGGCCGTATAGCAATCAGCCCCAGCATTTT. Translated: CASSQDRGPYSNQPQHF.

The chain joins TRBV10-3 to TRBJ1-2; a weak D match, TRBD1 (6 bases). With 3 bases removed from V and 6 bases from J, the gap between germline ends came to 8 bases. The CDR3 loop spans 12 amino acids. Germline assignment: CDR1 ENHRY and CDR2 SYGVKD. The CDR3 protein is CAISETGNGYTF. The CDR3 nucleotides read TGTGCCATCAGTGAAACAGGGAATGGCTACACCTTC.